This T cell receptor beta chain appears in the sequencing data of a study of T cells after yellow fever vaccination (dated by TCRdb to between 2017 and 2020). A note on the overall study: The SMART-Seq v4 Ultra Low Input RNA kit was used to prepare libraries from fractions with low cell numbers. Bulk PBMC replicates and cell subsets were isolated from blood drawn at multiple timepoints before and after both primary and secondary immunization. Two healthy male donors, one aged 18 to 30 and one aged 30 to 40 years, made up the cohort. To track T-cell clones before and after primary and booster YFV17D yellow fever vaccination, bulk TCR alpha and beta repertoires were sequenced longitudinally. General findings and caveats noted by the study authors: FACS-sorted repertoires could contain abundant contaminating clonotypes from the bulk population, so computational filtering was required. The study included only a couple of donors, which limits how far the findings can be generalized. A small fraction of clonotypes showed up in both the CD4 and CD8 compartments, probably as a result of convergent recombination. After the booster, most clones that had expanded after primary vaccination were detected again (nearly 98% of CD4 and around nine tenths of CD8), suggesting broad maintenance of memory. The secondary T-cell response was weaker than the primary response but faster, peaking on day 5 instead of day 15.

CDR1 and CDR2 (SGHRS, YFSETQ) derive from the germline V gene. V loses 2 bases of germline sequence and J loses 4 bases, and the interval between the two ends is 7 bases. The CDR3, from cysteine to phenylalanine, totals 13 residues. Only the CDR3 region is kept as DNA, spanning 39 bases read in frame from base 1. Details on this clonotype: This clone's antigen is unknown. No base-level quality is on record; no much larger clone is a single base apart.

According to the study, the label for this sample's treatment or condition signals: live attenuated yellow fever vaccine strain. At every blood-draw timepoint, two biological replicates of bulk PBMCs were collected. A standard Ficoll-Paque protocol was used to isolate PBMCs from peripheral blood. RNA was extracted with TriZol from bulk PBMCs, CD4 and CD8 fractions, and dextramer-positive and dextramer-negative fractions. TCR cDNA was made using 5'RACE template switching, a step that added a universal primer site and unique molecular identifiers. Priming for cDNA synthesis came from both the TCR alpha and TCR beta constant segments. Library amplification involved two PCR steps, and the second step added sample barcodes and sequencing adapters. Sequencing of libraries was performed on Illumina HiSeq 2500 (2x100 bp) or NovaSeq (2x150 bp). As for the authors' bioinformatics: Demultiplexing of reads and collapsing into UMI consensus sequences were performed with MIGEC, and V(D)J alignment was carried out with MiXCR. Clonotypes responding to the vaccine were identified with edgeR on replicate PBMC samples, with the criteria of FDR below 0.01 and a log2 fold change above 5 up to day 15. Bulk clonotypes were assigned CD4 or CD8 identity according to which sequenced CD4 or CD8 repertoire held them at higher abundance. TCRdb redid the processing of the public reads, applying fastp at Q25 and MiXCR, and retained in-frame beta chains. Each CDR3 protein gets just one entry, which takes the most common genes and DNA from the rows behind it. For this entry, the V and J calls and clone size follow TCRdb and not the study's own pipeline. Across this sample there are some 600,000 distinct CDR3 sequences, with more than 9% seen only once. The leading ten clones occupy more than 12% of the sample.

This clonotype was sampled from a man under 40 who received the YFV17D yellow fever vaccine. The chain couples TRBV5-1 to TRBJ1-5; a confident D gene designation cannot be given. The material sequenced was PBMCs, taken on the day of the yellow fever booster vaccination. The base sequence is TGCGCCAGCAGCTTCGAGGGAAATCAGCCCCAGCATTTT. It is translated as CASSFEGNQPQHF. The CDR3, completed at both ends by the reference TRBV5-1 and TRBJ1-5 genes, gives the full variable domain KAGVTQTPRYLIKTRGQQVTLSCSPISGHRSVSWYQQTPGQGLQFLFEYFSETQRNKGNFPGRFSGRQFSNSRSEMNVSTLELGDSALYLCASSFEGNQPQHFGDGTRLSIL.